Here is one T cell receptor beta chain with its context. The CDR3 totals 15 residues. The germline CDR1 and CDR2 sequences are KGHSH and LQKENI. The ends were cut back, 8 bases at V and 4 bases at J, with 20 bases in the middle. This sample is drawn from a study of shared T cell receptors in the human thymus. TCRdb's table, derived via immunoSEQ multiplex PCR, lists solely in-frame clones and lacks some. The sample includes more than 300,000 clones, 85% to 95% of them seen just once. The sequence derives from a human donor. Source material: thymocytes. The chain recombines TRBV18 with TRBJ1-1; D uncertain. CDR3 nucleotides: TGTGCCAGCCCGGGATTAACGGGAGGAAGCACTGAAGCTTTCTTT. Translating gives CASPGLTGGSTEAFF.